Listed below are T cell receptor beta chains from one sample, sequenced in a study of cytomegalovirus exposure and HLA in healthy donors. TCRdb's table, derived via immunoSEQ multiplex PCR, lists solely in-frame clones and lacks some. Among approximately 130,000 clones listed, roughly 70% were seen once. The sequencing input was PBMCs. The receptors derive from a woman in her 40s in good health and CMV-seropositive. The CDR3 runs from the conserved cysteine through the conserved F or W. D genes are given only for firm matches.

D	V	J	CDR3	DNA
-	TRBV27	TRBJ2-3	CASSLNRDTPPTDTQYF	TGTGCCAGCAGTTTAAACCGGGACACCCCTCCCACAGATACGCAGTATTTT
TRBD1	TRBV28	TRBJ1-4	CASSSDREEIDEKLFF	TGTGCCAGCAGTTCCGACAGGGAGGAGATAGATGAAAAACTGTTTTTT
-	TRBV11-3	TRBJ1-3	CASSRGPGDGNTIYF	TGTGCCAGCAGTCGAGGGCCAGGGGACGGAAACACCATATATTTT
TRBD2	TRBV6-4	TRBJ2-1	CASSDGGEGNNEQFF	TGTGCCAGCAGTGACGGGGGGGAGGGGAACAATGAGCAGTTCTTC
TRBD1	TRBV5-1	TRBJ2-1	CASSSQADRVGNEQFF	TGCGCCAGCAGTTCCCAAGCCGACAGGGTTGGCAATGAGCAGTTCTTC
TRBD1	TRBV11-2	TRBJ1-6	CASTLTGKKSPLHF	TGTGCCAGCACTCTGACAGGGAAGAAGTCACCCCTCCACTTT
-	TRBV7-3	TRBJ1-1	CASSLTGALTEAFF	TGTGCCAGCAGCTTAACAGGGGCTCTCACTGAAGCTTTCTTT
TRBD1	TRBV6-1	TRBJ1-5	CASSERTGYSNQPQHF	TGTGCCAGCAGTGAAAGGACAGGCTATAGCAATCAGCCCCAGCATTTT
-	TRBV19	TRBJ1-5	CASSPGVQQPQHF	TGTGCCAGTAGTCCCGGGGTTCAGCAGCCCCAGCATTTT
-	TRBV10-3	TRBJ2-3	CAIMEAAADTQYF	TGTGCCATCATGGAGGCCGCGGCAGATACGCAGTATTTT